One and the same sample provided the 5 T cell receptor beta chains below, sequenced in a study of regulatory T cells in long-lasting Graves disease. TCR beta libraries were built with iRepertoire HTBI primers and Arm-PCR of CDR3 regions. TCRdb analysed the multiplex PCR reads with MiXCR anew, one entry per CDR3 protein. The repertoire consists of roughly 250,000 distinct CDR3 sequences, with around a sixth occurring once and the leading ten covering 14%. The time point denotes: newly diagnosed GD, antithyroid drugs for less than 3 months. Scientists built the TCR library using RNA that was extracted from PBMCs. These same records also appear under a second study, on T cells in Graves' hyperthyroidism and ophthalmopathy.

The sequencing here drew on peripheral blood mononuclear cells (PBMCs), taken at new diagnosis, from a patient treated with antithyroid drugs. The receptors shown here come from a woman in her 30s with Graves disease.

This clonotype has a count of ten or more. The chain recombines TRBV7-2 with TRBJ1-1, with 8 bases fitting TRBD1. Germline CDR1 is SGHTA and CDR2 is FQGNSA. There are 14 residues in the CDR3. J gave up 1 base and V 5 bases, and 3 bases lay outside the gene matches. The CDR3 DNA follows: TGTGCCAGCAGCCTTGGGACAGGGAACACTGAAGCTTTCTTT. The encoded protein is CASSLGTGNTEAFF.

This clonotype was found many times. The J gene is TRBJ2-7, the V gene TRBV24-1; possibly TRBD1 or TRBD2 for D (5 bases each). Germline lookup yields CDR1 KGHDR and CDR2 SFDVKD. The CDR3 has 12 residues. V gave up 3 bases and J gave up 7 bases, with 9 bases separating them. The CDR3 region has the DNA TGTGCCACCAGTGATGGGGGAAAAGAGCAGTACTTC. As protein: CATSDGGKEQYF.

This clonotype has a count of ten or more. This chain joins TRBV18 and TRBJ1-1; 10 bases match TRBD1. V trimming: 8 bases; J trimming: 4 bases; junction bases outside the gene matches: 7. CDR3 length equals 14 residues. The germline CDR1 and CDR2 sequences are KGHSH and LQKENI. CDR3 loop: CASSPRTGGTEAFF. CDR3 nucleotide sequence: TGTGCCAGCAGTCCACGGACAGGGGGCACTGAAGCTTTCTTT.

This clonotype has ten or more counts. The rearrangement uses TRBV20-1 and TRBJ2-3; TRBD2 aligns across 10 bases. The CDR3 has 14 amino acids. J gave up 6 bases and V 4 bases, and 7 bases lay outside the gene matches. Looked up from germline, CDR1 is DFQATT and CDR2 is SNEGSKA (reference sequence). The CDR3 DNA reads as TGCAGTGCTAATCCAGCGGGGGGGACGGATACGCAGTATTTT. Translation gives CSANPAGGTDTQYF.

Here the CDR3 reads CASSDRGSYEQYF. The CDR3 DNA is TGTGCCAGTAGTGACAGGGGAAGTTACGAGCAGTACTTC. V gene TRBV19 combines with J gene TRBJ2-7; 8 bases are shared with TRBD1. Germline values: CDR1 LNHDA, CDR2 SQIVND (reference sequence). V lost 5 bases and J lost 4; bases outside the gene matches: 4. This CDR3 comprises 13 residues.